One sample yielded the 7 T cell receptor beta chains listed below, sequenced in a study of cytomegalovirus exposure and HLA in healthy donors. It was with 60 Vbeta and 13 Jbeta primers that the PCR ran. This table comes from immunoSEQ multiplex PCR, and its TCRdb copy is limited to in-frame clones, with some not included. The table records 170,000 or so clones, more than 65% of them present only once. The specimen sequenced was PBMCs. The receptors were sampled from a woman in her 30s in good health and CMV-seronegative.

V is TRBV7-3 and J is TRBJ2-4; the D gene is possibly TRBD2 (6 bases). Germline V gene data show CDR1 as SGHTA and CDR2 as FQGTGA. The CDR3 length is 15 residues. V was pared by 5 bases and J by 5 bases, with 16 bases between. For the CDR3, the DNA is TGTGCCAGCAGCCTCGGTAGCGGAACCCAAAACATTCAGTACTTC. This translates into CASSLGSGTQNIQYF.

The chain has TRBV5-8 and TRBJ2-1, with D uncertain. This CDR3 spans 16 amino acids. V was trimmed by 3 bases and J by 1 base, leaving 14 bases between them. The germline gives CDR1 SGHTS, CDR2 YDEGEE. The CDR3 DNA reads TGTGCCAGCAGCTCCCCCACAAGATCTTCCTACAATGAGCAGTTCTTC. Its protein product is CASSSPTRSSYNEQFF.

The gene calls are TRBV10-3 and TRBJ1-3; TRBD1 is a possible D gene (5 bases). V gave up 5 bases and J gave up 0 bases, with 8 bases separating them. The germline CDR1 and CDR2 sequences are ENHRY and SYGVKD. The CDR3 is 14 amino acids. DNA of the CDR3: TGTGCCATCAGTCAGACAGACTCTGGAAACACCATATATTTT. Its protein product is CAISQTDSGNTIYF.

The J gene is TRBJ1-1, the V gene TRBV10-3, with D tentatively TRBD1 (5 bases). The ends were cut back, 2 bases at V and 9 bases at J, with 10 bases in the middle. The CDR3 spans 12 residues. In germline, CDR1 is ENHRY, CDR2 SYGVKD. The CDR3 DNA sequence: TGTGCCATCAGTGAGCCAGGGTTTCAAGCTTTCTTT. The encoded protein is CAISEPGFQAFF.

The V call is TRBV28, the J call TRBJ1-3; D gene uncertain. The CDR3 loop spans 14 amino acids. Trimming stripped 3 bases from V and 0 bases from J, with 6 bases between. The germline gives CDR1 MDHEN, CDR2 SYDVKM. CDR3 residues: CASSFSGSGNTIYF. DNA of the CDR3: TGTGCCAGCAGTTTCTCGGGCTCTGGAAACACCATATATTTT.

The chain is built from TRBV2 and TRBJ2-2; 12 bases are a match to TRBD2. Trimming at V came to 10 bases and at J to 6 bases, leaving 9 bases not matched to a gene. Germline V lookup: CDR1 SNHLY, CDR2 FYNNEI. The CDR3 is 15 amino acids. This CDR3 is CATHLTSGSPGELFF. Written as DNA, the CDR3 is TGTGCCACCCATCTGACTAGCGGGAGTCCCGGGGAGCTGTTTTTT.

This clone has more than one count but fewer than ten. The genes are TRBV4-1 and TRBJ2-7, with D maybe TRBD2 (6 bases). V was clipped by 5 bases and J by 2 bases, with 16 bases between them. From germline, CDR1 is MGHRA and CDR2 YSYEKL. This CDR3 has 15 residues. The CDR3 DNA sequence: TGCGCCAGCAGCGGCCGACTAGATAACCCCTACGAGCAGTACTTC. This gives the protein CASSGRLDNPYEQYF.